This T cell receptor (beta chain) comes out of a study of control samples from healthy donors and cancer patients. Data came from immunoSEQ multiplex PCR; TCRdb stores just in-frame clones and leaves some out. The sample records over 150,000 clones, approximately 92% being singletons. Trimming pared 3 bases from V and 8 bases from J, leaving 15 bases between. The germline CDR1 and CDR2 sequences are SGHNT and YYREEE (reference sequence). The CDR3 is made up of 14 amino acids. This clonotype was sampled from a man aged 30 to 45 in good health. Specimen: blood. The chain has TRBV5-4 and TRBJ2-1, with D tentatively TRBD1 (6 bases). This CDR3 reads CASSSRGEGDEQFF. The CDR3 DNA sequence: TGTGCCAGCAGCTCCCGAGGCGAGGGGGATGAGCAGTTCTTC.